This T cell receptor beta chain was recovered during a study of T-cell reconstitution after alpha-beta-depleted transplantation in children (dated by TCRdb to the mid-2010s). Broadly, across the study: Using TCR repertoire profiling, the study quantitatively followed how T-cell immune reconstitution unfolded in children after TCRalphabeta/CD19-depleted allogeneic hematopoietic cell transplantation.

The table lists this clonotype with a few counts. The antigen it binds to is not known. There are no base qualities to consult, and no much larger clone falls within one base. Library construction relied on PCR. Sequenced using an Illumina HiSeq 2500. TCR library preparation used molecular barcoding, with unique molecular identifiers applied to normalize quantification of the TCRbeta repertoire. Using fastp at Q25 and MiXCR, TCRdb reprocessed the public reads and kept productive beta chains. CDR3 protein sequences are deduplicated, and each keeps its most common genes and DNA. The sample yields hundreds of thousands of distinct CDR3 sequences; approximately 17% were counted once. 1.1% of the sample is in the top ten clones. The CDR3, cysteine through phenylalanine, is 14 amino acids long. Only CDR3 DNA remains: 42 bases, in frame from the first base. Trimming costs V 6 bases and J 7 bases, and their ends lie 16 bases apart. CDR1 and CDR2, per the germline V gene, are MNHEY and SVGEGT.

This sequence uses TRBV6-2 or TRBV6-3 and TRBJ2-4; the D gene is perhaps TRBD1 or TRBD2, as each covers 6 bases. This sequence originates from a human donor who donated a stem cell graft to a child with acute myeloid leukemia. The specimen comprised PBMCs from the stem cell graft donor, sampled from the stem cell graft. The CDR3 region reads CASRSGGSGNIQYF. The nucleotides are TGTGCCAGCAGGAGTGGGGGCAGCGGGAACATTCAGTACTTC.